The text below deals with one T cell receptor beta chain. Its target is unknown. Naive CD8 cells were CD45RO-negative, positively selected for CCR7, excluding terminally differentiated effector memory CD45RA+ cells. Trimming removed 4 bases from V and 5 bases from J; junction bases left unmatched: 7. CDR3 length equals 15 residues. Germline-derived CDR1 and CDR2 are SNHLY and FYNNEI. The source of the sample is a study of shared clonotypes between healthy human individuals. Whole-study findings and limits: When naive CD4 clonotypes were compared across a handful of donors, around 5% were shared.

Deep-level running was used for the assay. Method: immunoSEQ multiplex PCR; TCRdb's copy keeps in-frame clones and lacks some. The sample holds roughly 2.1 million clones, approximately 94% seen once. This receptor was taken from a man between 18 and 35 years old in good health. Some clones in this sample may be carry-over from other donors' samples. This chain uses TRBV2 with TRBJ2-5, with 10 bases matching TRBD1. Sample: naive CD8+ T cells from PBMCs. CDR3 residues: CASSAWTGGKETQYF. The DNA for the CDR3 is TGTGCCAGCAGTGCGTGGACAGGGGGGAAGGAGACCCAGTACTTC.